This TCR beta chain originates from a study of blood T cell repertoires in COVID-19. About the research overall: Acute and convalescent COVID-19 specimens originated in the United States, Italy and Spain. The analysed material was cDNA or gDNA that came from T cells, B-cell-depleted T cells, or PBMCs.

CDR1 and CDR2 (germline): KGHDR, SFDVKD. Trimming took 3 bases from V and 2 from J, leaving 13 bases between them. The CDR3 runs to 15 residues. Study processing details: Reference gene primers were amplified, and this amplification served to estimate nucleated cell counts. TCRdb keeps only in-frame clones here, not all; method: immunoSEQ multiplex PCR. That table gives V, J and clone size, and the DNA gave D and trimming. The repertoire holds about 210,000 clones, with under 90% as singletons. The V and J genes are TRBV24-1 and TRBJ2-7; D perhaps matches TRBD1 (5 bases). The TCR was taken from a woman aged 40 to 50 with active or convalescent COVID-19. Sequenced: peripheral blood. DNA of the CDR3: TGTGCCACCAGTGATAGCAGGCAGGGCCCCTACGAGCAGTACTTC. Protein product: CATSDSRQGPYEQYF.